This T cell receptor beta chain derives from a study of blood T cell repertoires in COVID-19. As handled by the study authors: Nucleated cell number was recorded as an estimate derived from reference gene primer amplification. The table came from immunoSEQ multiplex PCR; TCRdb's copy has only in-frame clones and leaves some out. The V and J calls and clone size are taken from that table; D and trimming were inferred from the DNA. The repertoire holds 100,000 to 150,000 clones, with approximately 87% as singletons. The sample was peripheral blood. The clonotype originates from a man aged 70 or older with active COVID-19.

In nucleotides, the CDR3 is TGTGCCAGCAGCTTAAGCAGCCAAGAGACCCAGTACTTC. Translated, it gives CASSLSSQETQYF. V usage is TRBV7-3 and J usage is TRBJ2-5; D ambiguous. From germline, CDR1 is SGHTA and CDR2 FQGTGA. The CDR3 length is 13 residues. The V and J ends lost 1 base and 1 base respectively, with 4 bases between them.